This is a list of T cell receptor beta chains from one sample in a study of shared clonotypes between healthy human individuals. Profiled with immunoSEQ multiplex PCR; TCRdb holds only in-frame clones, not every one. Counted here are a few hundred thousand clones, about nine tenths occurring once; the ten biggest clones make up roughly 17%. Sequencing was done on a sample of memory CD8+ T cells sorted from blood. These receptors all stem from a man aged 18-30 years in good health. The CDR3 runs from the conserved cysteine through the conserved F or W. Fields, in order: D gene, J gene, clone size, V gene, CDR3 protein, CDR3 DNA. D genes are given only for firm matches. Clone size is stated in some rows and not others, as once, few, many or a class when expanded.

-	TRBJ2-1	-	TRBV2	CATLGDTRNEQFF	TGTGCCACCCTAGGGGACACACGCAATGAGCAGTTCTTC
TRBD1	TRBJ2-1	-	TRBV29-1	CSVEGASEQFF	TGCAGCGTAGAGGGGGCATCGGAGCAGTTCTTC
-	TRBJ1-2	many	TRBV27	CASSPQTGTSYGYTF	TGTGCCAGCAGTCCGCAAACCGGGACAAGCTATGGCTACACCTTC
-	TRBJ1-2	-	TRBV29-1	CSVEDWTEPSGGYTF	TGCAGCGTTGAAGATTGGACAGAACCGTCTGGGGGCTACACCTTC
-	TRBJ2-2	-	TRBV5-1	CASSLPVGQSNTGELFF	TGCGCCAGCAGCTTGCCGGTGGGTCAGTCGAACACCGGGGAGCTGTTTTTT
-	TRBJ2-2	-	TRBV7-3	CASSLGANTGELFF	TGTGCCAGCAGCTTAGGCGCGAACACCGGGGAGCTGTTTTTT
-	TRBJ2-2	once	TRBV12-2	CASRLVASGTPGELFF	-
TRBD2	TRBJ2-7	-	TRBV13	CASSLGLAGGSPGYEQYF	TGTGCCAGCAGCTTAGGACTAGCGGGGGGGTCCCCCGGGTACGAGCAGTACTTC
-	TRBJ1-1	-	TRBV6-5	CASSYSPGAGTEAFF	TGTGCCAGCAGTTACAGTCCGGGGGCGGGTACTGAAGCTTTCTTT
-	TRBJ2-7	-	TRBV6-5	CASSYSFRAKEQYF	TGTGCCAGCAGTTACTCGTTCAGGGCGAAAGAGCAGTACTTC
TRBD1	TRBJ2-7	-	TRBV19	CASRPGQGSYEQYF	TGTGCCAGTAGACCGGGACAGGGGTCCTACGAGCAGTACTTC
TRBD1	TRBJ1-6	once	TRBV5-1	CASSSGTAASPGGSPLHF	TGCGCCAGCAGCTCCGGGACAGCGGCCTCGCCGGGAGGCTCACCCCTCCACTTT
-	TRBJ1-2	many	TRBV5-1	CASNGYTF	TGCGCCAGCAATGGCTACACCTTC
TRBD2	TRBJ2-3	-	TRBV7-9	CASTMGLLGTDTQYF	TGTGCCAGCACCATGGGACTACTGGGCACAGATACGCAGTATTTT
TRBD2	TRBJ2-1	-	TRBV6-5	CASSYSSGEAYNEQFF	TGTGCCAGCAGTTACTCGAGCGGGGAAGCTTACAATGAGCAGTTCTTC
TRBD1	TRBJ2-7	-	TRBV6-5	CASSYPGTANEQYF	TGTGCCAGCAGTTACCCCGGGACAGCCAACGAGCAGTACTTC
TRBD1	TRBJ1-2	once	TRBV5-6	CASSLAGTGPPLYGYTF	TGTGCCAGCAGCTTGGCCGGGACAGGGCCACCTCTTTATGGCTACACCTTC
-	TRBJ1-3	-	TRBV5-1	CASSLVGGDAGNTIYF	TGCGCCAGCAGCTTGGTAGGAGGGGATGCCGGAAACACCATATATTTT
-	TRBJ1-5	-	TRBV7-8	CASSFWTVGKSNQPQHF	TGTGCCAGCAGCTTTTGGACAGTGGGGAAAAGCAATCAGCCCCAGCATTTT
-	TRBJ1-1	-	TRBV6-5	CASSYSEGYTEAFF	TGTGCCAGCAGTTACTCTGAGGGGTACACTGAAGCTTTCTTT
-	TRBJ1-1	-	TRBV11-2	CASSLGGADAFF	TGTGCCAGCAGCTTAGGAGGGGCAGATGCTTTCTTT
-	TRBJ2-7	-	TRBV4-1	CASSSRQTVSEQYF	TGCGCCAGCAGCTCCCGACAGACTGTATCCGAGCAGTACTTC
-	TRBJ2-5	many	TRBV7-8	CASSHPIEETQYF	TGTGCCAGCAGCCATCCAATTGAAGAGACCCAGTACTTC
TRBD1	TRBJ1-6	-	TRBV13	CASSGTGSSYNSPLHF	TGTGCCAGCAGCGGGACAGGGAGCTCCTATAATTCACCCCTCCACTTT
-	TRBJ1-1	few	TRBV19	CASSIAGALNTEAFF	TGTGCCAGTAGTATAGCCGGGGCACTGAACACTGAAGCTTTCTTT
TRBD1	TRBJ2-1	-	TRBV6-1	CASSVGTGWDEQFF	TGTGCCAGCAGTGTTGGGACAGGGTGGGATGAGCAGTTCTTC
-	TRBJ2-1	-	TRBV27	CASSLRWILNEQFF	TGTGCCAGCAGTTTAAGGTGGATACTTAATGAGCAGTTCTTC
TRBD1	TRBJ1-2	-	TRBV19	CASSPLSTGHGYTF	TGTGCCAGTAGTCCACTCTCGACAGGGCACGGCTACACCTTC
-	TRBJ2-5	-	TRBV6-5	CASSYLGQETQYF	TGTGCCAGCAGTTATTTGGGCCAAGAGACCCAGTACTTC
TRBD2	TRBJ2-5	-	TRBV6-5	CASSYAGEETQYF	TGTGCCAGCAGTTATGCGGGGGAAGAGACCCAGTACTTC
-	TRBJ2-7	-	TRBV9	CASSVGDSYEQYF	TGTGCCAGCAGCGTAGGGGACTCCTACGAGCAGTACTTC
-	TRBJ1-1	-	TRBV28	CASSLAQLNTEAFF	TGTGCCAGCAGTTTAGCACAGCTGAACACTGAAGCTTTCTTT
-	TRBJ2-4	-	TRBV27	CASSYGPKNIQYF	TGTGCCAGCAGTTACGGCCCCAAAAACATTCAGTACTTC
-	TRBJ2-1	-	TRBV11-2	CASSLVTAGEQFF	TGTGCCAGCAGCTTAGTGACGGCTGGTGAGCAGTTCTTC
-	TRBJ1-5	-	TRBV28	CASSWGEVGDSNQPQHF	TGTGCCAGCAGTTGGGGTGAGGTAGGGGATAGCAATCAGCCCCAGCATTTT
-	TRBJ2-1	-	TRBV4-3	CASSTTYGGSSNEQFF	TGCGCCAGCAGCACAACCTATGGTGGGAGCTCCAATGAGCAGTTCTTC
-	TRBJ2-3	-	TRBV5-4	CASSKTGPTDTQYF	TGTGCCAGCAGCAAGACAGGCCCCACAGATACGCAGTATTTT
-	TRBJ2-7	-	TRBV30	CAWSGAGKLYEQYF	TGTGCCTGGAGTGGGGCGGGAAAGCTCTACGAGCAGTACTTC
-	TRBJ1-5	-	TRBV5-1	CASSSGQIDQPQHF	TGCGCCAGCAGCTCTGGACAGATAGATCAGCCCCAGCATTTT
TRBD1	TRBJ1-4	-	TRBV27	CASSWTGGDEKLFF	TGTGCCAGCAGTTGGACAGGGGGCGATGAAAAACTGTTTTTT
TRBD1	TRBJ2-5	-	TRBV9	CASSFRLQGETQYF	TGTGCCAGCAGCTTCCGATTACAGGGGGAGACCCAGTACTTC
TRBD1	TRBJ1-6	-	TRBV9	CASSDPYTGASPLHF	TGTGCCAGCAGCGACCCCTATACAGGGGCATCACCCCTCCACTTT
TRBD2	TRBJ2-1	-	TRBV6-5	CASSTSGPSYNEQFF	TGTGCCAGCAGTACTAGCGGACCCTCCTACAATGAGCAGTTCTTC